This T cell receptor (beta chain) stems from a study of T cell changes during pregnancy in multiple sclerosis. Profiled with immunoSEQ multiplex PCR; TCRdb holds only in-frame clones, not every one. The repertoire includes about 40,000 clones, roughly 88% of them detected once, and roughly 4.9% sits in the top ten. Germline CDR1 reads LNHDA; CDR2 reads SQIVND (reference sequence). This CDR3 is built from 15 residues. J lost 3 bases, V lost 7 bases, and 11 bases had no gene match. The starting material was peripheral blood, obtained in the first trimester of pregnancy. This TCR was sampled from a female donor in good health, enrolled as a control in a pregnancy study. The chain carries TRBV19 and TRBJ1-1; TRBD1 aligns across 7 bases. The CDR3 region has the DNA TGTGCCAGTACCTCCAGGGGGGAAATGTACACTGAAGCTTTCTTT. Amino acids: CASTSRGEMYTEAFF. The full variable domain, rest sourced from reference TRBV19 and TRBJ1-1, is DGGITQSPKYLFRKEGQNVTLSCEQNLNHDAMYWYRQDPGQGLRLIYYSQIVNDFQKGDIAEGYSVSREKKESFPLTVTSAQKNPTAFYLCASTSRGEMYTEAFFGQGTRLTVV.